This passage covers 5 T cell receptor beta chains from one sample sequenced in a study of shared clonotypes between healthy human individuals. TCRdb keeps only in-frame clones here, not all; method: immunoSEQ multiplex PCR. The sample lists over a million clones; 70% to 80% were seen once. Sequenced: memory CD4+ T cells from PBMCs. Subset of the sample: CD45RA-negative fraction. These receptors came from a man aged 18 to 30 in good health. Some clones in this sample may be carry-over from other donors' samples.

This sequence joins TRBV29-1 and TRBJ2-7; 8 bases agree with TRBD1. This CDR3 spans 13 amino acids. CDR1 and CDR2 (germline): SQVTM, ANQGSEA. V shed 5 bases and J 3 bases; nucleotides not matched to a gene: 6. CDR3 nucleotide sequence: TGCAGCGTTATGGACAGGGTCCACTACGAGCAGTACTTC. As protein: CSVMDRVHYEQYF.

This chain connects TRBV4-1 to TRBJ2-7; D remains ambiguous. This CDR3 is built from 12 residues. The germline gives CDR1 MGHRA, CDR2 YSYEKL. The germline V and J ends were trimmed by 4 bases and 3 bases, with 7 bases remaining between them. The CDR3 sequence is CASSPGGYEQYF. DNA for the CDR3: TGCGCCAGCAGCCCGGGCGGCTACGAGCAGTACTTC.

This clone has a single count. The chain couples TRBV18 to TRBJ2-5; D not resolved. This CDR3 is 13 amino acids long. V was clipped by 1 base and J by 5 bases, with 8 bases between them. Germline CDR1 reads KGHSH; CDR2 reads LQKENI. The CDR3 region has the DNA TGTGCCAGCTCACCACGTCAGAAGGAGACCCAGTACTTC. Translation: CASSPRQKETQYF.

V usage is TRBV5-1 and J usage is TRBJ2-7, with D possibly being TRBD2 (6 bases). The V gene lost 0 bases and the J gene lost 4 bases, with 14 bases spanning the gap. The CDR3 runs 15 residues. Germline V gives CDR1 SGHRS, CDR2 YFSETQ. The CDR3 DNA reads TGCGCCAGCAGCTTGGCGACCGGGGGTCGGTACGAGCAGTACTTC. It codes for CASSLATGGRYEQYF.

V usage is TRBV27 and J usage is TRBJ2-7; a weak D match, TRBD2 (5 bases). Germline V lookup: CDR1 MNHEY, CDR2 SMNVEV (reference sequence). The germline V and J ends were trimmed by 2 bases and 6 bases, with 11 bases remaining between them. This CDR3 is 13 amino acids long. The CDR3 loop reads CASSLTSLGEQYF. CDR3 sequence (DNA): TGTGCCAGCAGTTTAACTAGTCTGGGCGAGCAGTACTTC.